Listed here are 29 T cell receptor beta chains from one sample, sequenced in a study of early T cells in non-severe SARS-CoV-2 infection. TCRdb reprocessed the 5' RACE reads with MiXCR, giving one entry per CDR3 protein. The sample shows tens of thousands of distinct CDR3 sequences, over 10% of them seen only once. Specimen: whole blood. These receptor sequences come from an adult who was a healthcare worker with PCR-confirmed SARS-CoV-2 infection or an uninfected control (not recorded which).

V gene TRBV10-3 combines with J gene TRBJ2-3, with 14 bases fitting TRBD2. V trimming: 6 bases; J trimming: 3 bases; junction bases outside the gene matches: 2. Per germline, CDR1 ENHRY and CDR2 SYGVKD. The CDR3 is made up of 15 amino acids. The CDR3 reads CAISGTSGRTDTQYF. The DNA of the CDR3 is TGTGCCATCAGCGGGACTAGCGGGAGAACAGATACGCAGTATTTT.

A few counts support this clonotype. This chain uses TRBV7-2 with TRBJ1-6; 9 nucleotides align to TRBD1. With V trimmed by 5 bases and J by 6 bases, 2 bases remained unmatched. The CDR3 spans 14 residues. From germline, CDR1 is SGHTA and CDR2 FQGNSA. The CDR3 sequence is CASSLQGANSPLHF. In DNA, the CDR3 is TGTGCCAGCAGCCTACAGGGGGCTAATTCACCCCTCCACTTT.

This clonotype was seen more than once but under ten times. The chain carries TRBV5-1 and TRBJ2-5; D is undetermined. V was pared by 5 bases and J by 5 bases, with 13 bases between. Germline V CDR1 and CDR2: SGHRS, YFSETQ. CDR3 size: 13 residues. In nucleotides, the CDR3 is TGCGCCAGCAGTTCGATACTCGGGGAGACCCAGTACTTC. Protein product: CASSSILGETQYF. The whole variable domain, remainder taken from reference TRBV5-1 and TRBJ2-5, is KAGVTQTPRYLIKTRGQQVTLSCSPISGHRSVSWYQQTPGQGLQFLFEYFSETQRNKGNFPGRFSGRQFSNSRSEMNVSTLELGDSALYLCASSSILGETQYFGPGTRLLVL.

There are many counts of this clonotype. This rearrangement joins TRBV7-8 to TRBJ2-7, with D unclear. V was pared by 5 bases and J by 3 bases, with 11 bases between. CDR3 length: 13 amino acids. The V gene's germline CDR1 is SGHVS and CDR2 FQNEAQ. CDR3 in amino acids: CASSPQLYYEQYF. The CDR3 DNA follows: TGTGCCAGCAGCCCTCAACTTTACTACGAGCAGTACTTC.

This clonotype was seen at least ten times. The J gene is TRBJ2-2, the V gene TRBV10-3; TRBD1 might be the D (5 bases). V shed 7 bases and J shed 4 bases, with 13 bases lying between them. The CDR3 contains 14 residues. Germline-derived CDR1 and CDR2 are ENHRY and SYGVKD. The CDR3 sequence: CAITRTQGTGELFF. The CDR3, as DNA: TGTGCCATCACCCGGACCCAGGGCACCGGGGAGCTGTTTTTT.

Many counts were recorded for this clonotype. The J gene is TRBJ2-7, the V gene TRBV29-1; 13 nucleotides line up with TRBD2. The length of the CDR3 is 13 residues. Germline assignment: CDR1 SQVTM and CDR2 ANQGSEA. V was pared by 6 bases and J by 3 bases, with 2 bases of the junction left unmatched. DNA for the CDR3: TGCAGCGTCAGACTAGCGGGGGGCTACGAGCAGTACTTC. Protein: CSVRLAGGYEQYF.

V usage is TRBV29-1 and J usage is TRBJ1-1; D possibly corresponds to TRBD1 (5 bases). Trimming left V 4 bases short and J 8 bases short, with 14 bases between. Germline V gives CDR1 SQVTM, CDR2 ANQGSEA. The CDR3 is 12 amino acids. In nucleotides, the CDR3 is TGCAGCGTTGGGGTACAGGAAGAAGAAGCTTTCTTT. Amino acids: CSVGVQEEEAFF. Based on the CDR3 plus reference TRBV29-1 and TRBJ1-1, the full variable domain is SAVISQKPSRDICQRGTSLTIQCQVDSQVTMMFWYRQQPGQSLTLIATANQGSEATYESGFVIDKFPISRPNLTFSTLTVSNMSPEDSSIYLCSVGVQEEEAFFGQGTRLTVV.

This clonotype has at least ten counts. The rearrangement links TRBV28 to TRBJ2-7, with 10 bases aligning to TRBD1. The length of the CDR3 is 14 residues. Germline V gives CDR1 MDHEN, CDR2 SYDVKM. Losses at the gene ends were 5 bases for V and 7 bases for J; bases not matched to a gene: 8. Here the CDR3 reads CASSTGTGVLEQYF. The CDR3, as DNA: TGTGCCAGCAGTACCGGGACAGGGGTATTAGAGCAGTACTTC.

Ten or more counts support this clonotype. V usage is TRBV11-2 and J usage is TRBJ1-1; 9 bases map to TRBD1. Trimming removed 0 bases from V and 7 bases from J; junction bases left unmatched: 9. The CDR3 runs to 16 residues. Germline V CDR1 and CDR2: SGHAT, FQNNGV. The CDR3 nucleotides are TGTGCCAGCAGCTTAGAAGGGACAGGGCCGTGGGGTGAAGCTTTCTTT. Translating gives CASSLEGTGPWGEAFF.

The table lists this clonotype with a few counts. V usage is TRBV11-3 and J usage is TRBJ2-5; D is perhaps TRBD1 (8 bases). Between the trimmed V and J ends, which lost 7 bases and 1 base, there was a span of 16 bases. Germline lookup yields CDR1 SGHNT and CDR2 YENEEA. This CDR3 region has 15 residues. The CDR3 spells CASNQGASGQETQYF. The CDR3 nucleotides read TGTGCCAGCAACCAGGGGGCTAGCGGCCAAGAGACCCAGTACTTC.

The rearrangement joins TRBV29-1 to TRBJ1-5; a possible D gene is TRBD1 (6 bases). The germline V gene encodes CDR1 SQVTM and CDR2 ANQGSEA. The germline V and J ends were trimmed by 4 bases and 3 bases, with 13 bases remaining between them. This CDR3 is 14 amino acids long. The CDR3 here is CSVGGARDNQPQHF. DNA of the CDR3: TGCAGCGTTGGGGGGGCACGGGACAATCAGCCCCAGCATTTT.

CDR3 nucleotides: TGTGCCAGCAGTTCCACCCCCGCTCTGAGCCGCGGCGCCTACGAGCAGTACTTC. Translation: CASSSTPALSRGAYEQYF. The V and J genes are TRBV28 and TRBJ2-7; D unclear. Germline V gene sequence: CDR1 MDHEN, CDR2 SYDVKM. The V gene lost 4 bases and the J gene lost 2 bases, with 24 bases spanning the gap. The CDR3 runs 18 residues.

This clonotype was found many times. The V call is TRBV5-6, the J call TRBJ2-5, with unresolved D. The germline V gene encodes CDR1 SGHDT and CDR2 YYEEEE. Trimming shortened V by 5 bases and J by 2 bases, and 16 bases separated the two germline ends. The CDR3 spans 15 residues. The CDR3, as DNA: TGTGCCAGCAGTTGGTCCCAGCAGTATCAAGAGACCCAGTACTTC. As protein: CASSWSQQYQETQYF.

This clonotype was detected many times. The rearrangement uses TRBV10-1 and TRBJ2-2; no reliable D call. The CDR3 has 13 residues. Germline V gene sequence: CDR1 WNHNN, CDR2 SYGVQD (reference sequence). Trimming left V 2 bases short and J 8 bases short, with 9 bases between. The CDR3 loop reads CASSERVRGELFF. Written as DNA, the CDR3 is TGCGCCAGCAGTGAGAGGGTCCGGGGGGAGCTGTTTTTT.

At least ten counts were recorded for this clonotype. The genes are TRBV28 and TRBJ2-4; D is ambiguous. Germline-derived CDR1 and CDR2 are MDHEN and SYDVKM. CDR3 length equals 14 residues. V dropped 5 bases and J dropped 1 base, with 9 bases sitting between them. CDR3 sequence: CASSPPRAKNIQYF. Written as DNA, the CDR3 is TGTGCCAGCAGTCCACCCCGGGCCAAAAACATTCAGTACTTC.

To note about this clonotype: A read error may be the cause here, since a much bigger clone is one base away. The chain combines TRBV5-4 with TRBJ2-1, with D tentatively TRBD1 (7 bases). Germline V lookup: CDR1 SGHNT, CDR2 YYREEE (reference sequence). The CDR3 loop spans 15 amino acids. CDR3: CAGSLQGGPYNEQFF. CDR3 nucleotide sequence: TGTGCCGGCAGCTTGCAGGGGGGTCCCTACAATGAGCAGTTCTTC.

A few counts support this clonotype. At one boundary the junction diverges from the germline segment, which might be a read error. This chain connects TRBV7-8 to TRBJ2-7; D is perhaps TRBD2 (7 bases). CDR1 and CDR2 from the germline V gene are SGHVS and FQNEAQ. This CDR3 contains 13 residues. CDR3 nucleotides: TGTGCCAGCAGCTTCGGGGGGCTTGGCGAGCAGCACTTC. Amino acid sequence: CASSFGGLGEQHF. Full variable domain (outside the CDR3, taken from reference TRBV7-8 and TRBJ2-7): GAGVSQSPRYKVAKRGQDVALRCDPISGHVSLFWYQQALGQGPEFLTYFQNEAQLDKSGLPSDRFFAERPEGSVSTLKIQRTQQEDSAVYLCASSFGGLGEQHFGPGTRLTVT.

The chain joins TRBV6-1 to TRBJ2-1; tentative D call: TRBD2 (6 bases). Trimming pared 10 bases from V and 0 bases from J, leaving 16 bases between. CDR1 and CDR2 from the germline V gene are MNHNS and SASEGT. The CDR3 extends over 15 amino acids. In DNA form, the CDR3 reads TGTGCCACCCTGTATAGCGGTAGCTCCTACAATGAGCAGTTCTTC. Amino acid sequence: CATLYSGSSYNEQFF.

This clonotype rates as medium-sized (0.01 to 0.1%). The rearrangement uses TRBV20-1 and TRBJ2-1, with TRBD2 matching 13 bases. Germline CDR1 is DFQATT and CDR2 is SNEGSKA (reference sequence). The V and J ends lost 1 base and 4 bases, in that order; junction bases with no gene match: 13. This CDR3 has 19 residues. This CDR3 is CSARGFAGTSGESYNEQFF. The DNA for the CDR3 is TGCAGTGCTAGAGGCTTCGCCGGGACTAGCGGGGAGAGTTACAATGAGCAGTTCTTC.

The CDR3 sequence: CSARALVRGFWEQFF. CDR3 sequence (DNA): TGCAGTGCTAGAGCCCTAGTGAGGGGCTTCTGGGAGCAGTTCTTC. The rearrangement links TRBV20-1 to TRBJ2-1; TRBD1 or TRBD2 may be the D gene (5 bases each). Germline-derived CDR1 and CDR2 are DFQATT and SNEGSKA (reference sequence). V was pared by 1 base and J by 10 bases, with 20 bases between. CDR3 length equals 15 residues.

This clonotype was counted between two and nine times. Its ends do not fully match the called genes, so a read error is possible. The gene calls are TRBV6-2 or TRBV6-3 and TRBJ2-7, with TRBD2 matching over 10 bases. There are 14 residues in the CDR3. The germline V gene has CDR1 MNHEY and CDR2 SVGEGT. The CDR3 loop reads CASSSGTSVDPTLF. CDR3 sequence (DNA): TGTGCCAGCAGCTCCGGGACTAGCGTAGACCCTACGCTCTTC.

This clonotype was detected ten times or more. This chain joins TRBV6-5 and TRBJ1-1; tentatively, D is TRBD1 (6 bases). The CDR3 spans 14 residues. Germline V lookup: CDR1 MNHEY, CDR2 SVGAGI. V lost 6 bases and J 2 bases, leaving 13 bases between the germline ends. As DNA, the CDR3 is TGTGCCAGCAGCTCTCGGACAGTAAACACTGAAGCTTTCTTT. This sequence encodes CASSSRTVNTEAFF.

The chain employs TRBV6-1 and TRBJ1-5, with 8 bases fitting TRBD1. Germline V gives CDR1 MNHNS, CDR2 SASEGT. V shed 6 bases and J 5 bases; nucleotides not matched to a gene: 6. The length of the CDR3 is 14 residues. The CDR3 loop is CASSLDRGDQPQHF. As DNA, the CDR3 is TGTGCCAGCAGCCTAGACAGGGGTGATCAGCCCCAGCATTTT.

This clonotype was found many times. In DNA, the CDR3 is TGTGCCAGCGAAGTCAGGGGGCGGGAGCAGTACTTC. Protein product: CASEVRGREQYF. This chain connects TRBV28 to TRBJ2-7, with 8 nucleotides matching TRBD1. The junction had 7 bases not matched to a gene; V was cut back by 8 bases and J by 7 bases. This CDR3 has 12 amino acids. Germline loops: CDR1 MDHEN, CDR2 SYDVKM.

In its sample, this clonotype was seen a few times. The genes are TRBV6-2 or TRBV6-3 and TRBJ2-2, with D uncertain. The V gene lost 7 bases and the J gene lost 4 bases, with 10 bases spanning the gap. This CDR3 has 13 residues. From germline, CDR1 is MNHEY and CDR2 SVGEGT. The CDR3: CASTRTFTGELFF. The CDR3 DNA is TGTGCCAGCACCCGTACCTTCACCGGGGAGCTGTTTTTT.

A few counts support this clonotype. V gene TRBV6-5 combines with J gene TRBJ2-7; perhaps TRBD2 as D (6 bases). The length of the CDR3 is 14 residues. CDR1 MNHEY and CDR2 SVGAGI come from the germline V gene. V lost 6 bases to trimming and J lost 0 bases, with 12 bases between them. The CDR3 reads CASRPFSGSYEQYF. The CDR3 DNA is TGTGCCAGCAGACCCTTTAGCGGCTCCTACGAGCAGTACTTC.

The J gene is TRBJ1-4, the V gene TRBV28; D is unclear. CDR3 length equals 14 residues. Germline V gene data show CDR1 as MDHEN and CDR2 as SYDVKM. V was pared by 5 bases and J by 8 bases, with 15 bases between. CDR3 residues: CASSPYTGREKLFF. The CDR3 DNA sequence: TGTGCCAGCAGTCCATACACCGGCAGGGAAAAACTGTTTTTT.

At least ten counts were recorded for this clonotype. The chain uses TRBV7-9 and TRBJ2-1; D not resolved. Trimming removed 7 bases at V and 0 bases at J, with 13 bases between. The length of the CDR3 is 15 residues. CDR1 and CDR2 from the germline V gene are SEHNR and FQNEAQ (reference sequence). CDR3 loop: CASNPPASSYNEQFF. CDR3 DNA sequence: TGTGCCAGCAACCCTCCGGCGAGCTCCTACAATGAGCAGTTCTTC.

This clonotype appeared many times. CDR3 sequence: CASRKVGWGTEAFF. The CDR3 DNA sequence: TGTGCCAGCCGAAAGGTGGGTTGGGGCACTGAAGCTTTCTTT. This rearrangement joins TRBV27 to TRBJ1-1; no definite D call. V was pared by 8 bases and J by 4 bases, with 17 bases between. CDR1 is MNHEY and CDR2 is SMNVEV in the germline V gene (reference sequence). This CDR3 region has 14 residues.